Listed below are T cell receptor beta chains from one sample, sequenced in a study of shared T cell receptors in the human thymus. Assay: immunoSEQ multiplex PCR; the TCRdb copy retains only in-frame clones and omits some. Here the sample spans 720,000 or so clones, 80% to 90% being singletons. The same data also went into a second study, on human thymus T cells.

The source material was thymocytes. Receptors were obtained from a girl less than two years old with a congenital heart defect. The conserved cysteine and the conserved F or W are not part of the CDR3 here.

V	J	CDR3
TRBV4-3	TRBJ1-5	ASSQSLPGDRIRNQPQH
TRBV5-6	TRBJ1-2	ASSLRGKGYT
TRBV6-1	TRBJ1-3	ASSEAGTVGNTIY
TRBV9	TRBJ2-3	ASSPRTGQGGGTQY
TRBV30	TRBJ2-1	AWSAPQPDLDNEQF
TRBV19	TRBJ1-1	ASSTGQASLNEAF
TRBV4-3	TRBJ1-2	ASSQGGGPNYGYT
TRBV9	TRBJ2-1	ASSAPGQGVEDEQF
TRBV2	TRBJ2-4	ASGRWEGIAKNIQY
TRBV29-1	TRBJ2-7	SVKFQGVRSYEQY
TRBV29-1	TRBJ2-1	SVERGSYNEQL